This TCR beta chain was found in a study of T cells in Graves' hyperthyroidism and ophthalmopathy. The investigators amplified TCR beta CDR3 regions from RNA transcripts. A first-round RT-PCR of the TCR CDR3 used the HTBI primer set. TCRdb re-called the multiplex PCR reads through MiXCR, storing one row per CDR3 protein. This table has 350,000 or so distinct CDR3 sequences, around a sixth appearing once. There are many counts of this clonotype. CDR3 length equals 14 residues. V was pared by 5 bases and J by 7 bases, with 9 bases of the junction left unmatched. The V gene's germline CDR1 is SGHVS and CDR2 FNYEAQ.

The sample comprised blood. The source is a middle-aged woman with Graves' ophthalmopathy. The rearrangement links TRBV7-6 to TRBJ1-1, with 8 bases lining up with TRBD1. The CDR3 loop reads CASSPGQAGNEAFF. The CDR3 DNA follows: TGTGCCAGCAGCCCGGGACAGGCTGGGAATGAAGCTTTCTTT. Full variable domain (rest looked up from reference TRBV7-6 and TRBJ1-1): GAGVSQSPRYKVTKRGQDVALRCDPISGHVSLYWYRQALGQGPEFLTYFNYEAQQDKSGLPNDRFSAERPEGSISTLTIQRTEQRDSAMYRCASSPGQAGNEAFFGQGTRLTVV.